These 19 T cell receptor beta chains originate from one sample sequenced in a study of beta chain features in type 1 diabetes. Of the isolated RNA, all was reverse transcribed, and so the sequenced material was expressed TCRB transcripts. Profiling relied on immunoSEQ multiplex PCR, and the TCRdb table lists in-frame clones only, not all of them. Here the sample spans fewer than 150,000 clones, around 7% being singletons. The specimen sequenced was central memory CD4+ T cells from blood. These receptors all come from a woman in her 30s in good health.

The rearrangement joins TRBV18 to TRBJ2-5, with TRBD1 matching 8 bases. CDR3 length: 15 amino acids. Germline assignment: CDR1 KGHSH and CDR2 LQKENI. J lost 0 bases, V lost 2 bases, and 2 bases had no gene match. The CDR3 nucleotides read TGTGCCAGCTCACCAGAGACAGGGGACCAAGAGACCCAGTACTTC. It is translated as CASSPETGDQETQYF.

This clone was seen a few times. Here the CDR3 reads CASSRSSGRAGKQYF. The CDR3 DNA reads as TGTGCCAGCAGTCGTTCTAGCGGGAGGGCCGGCAAGCAGTACTTC. The rearrangement uses TRBV28 and TRBJ2-7; 12 nucleotides line up with TRBD2. Per the germline V gene, CDR1 is MDHEN and CDR2 is SYDVKM. With V trimmed by 5 bases and J by 8 bases, 10 bases remained unmatched. The CDR3 runs 15 residues.

CDR3 nucleotides: TGTGCCAGCAGTGGACAGGCAGGGGAGCAGTACTTC. Translating gives CASSGQAGEQYF. The chain has TRBV6-5 and TRBJ2-7, with 7 bases lining up with TRBD1. From germline, CDR1 is MNHEY and CDR2 SVGAGI. V dropped 5 bases and J dropped 7; count of bases not matched to a gene: 5. This CDR3 is built from 12 residues.

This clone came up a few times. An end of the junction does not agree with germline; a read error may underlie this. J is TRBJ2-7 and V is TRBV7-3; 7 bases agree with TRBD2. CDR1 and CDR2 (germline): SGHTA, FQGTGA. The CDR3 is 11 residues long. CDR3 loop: CASSLGGSSHF. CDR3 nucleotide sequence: TGTGCCAGCAGCTTAGGCGGGAGTAGCCACTTC.

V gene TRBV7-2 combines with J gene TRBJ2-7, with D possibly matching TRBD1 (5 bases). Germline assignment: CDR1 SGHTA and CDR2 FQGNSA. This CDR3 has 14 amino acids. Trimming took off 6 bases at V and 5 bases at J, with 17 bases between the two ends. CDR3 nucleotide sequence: TGTGCCAGCAGTTCGACCCAGGGTTCCCACGAGCAGTACTTC. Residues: CASSSTQGSHEQYF. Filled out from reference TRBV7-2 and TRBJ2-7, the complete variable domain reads GAGVSQSPSNKVTEKGKDVELRCDPISGHTALYWYRQSLGQGLEFLIYFQGNSAPDKSGLPSDRFSAERTGGSVSTLTIQRTQQEDSAVYLCASSSTQGSHEQYFGPGTRLTVT.

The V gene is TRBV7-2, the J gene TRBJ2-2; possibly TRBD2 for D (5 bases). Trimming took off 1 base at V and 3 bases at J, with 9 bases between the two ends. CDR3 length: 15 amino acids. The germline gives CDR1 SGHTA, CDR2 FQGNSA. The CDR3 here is CASSLGGRDTGELFF. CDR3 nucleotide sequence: TGTGCCAGCAGCTTAGGAGGGAGAGACACCGGGGAGCTGTTTTTT.

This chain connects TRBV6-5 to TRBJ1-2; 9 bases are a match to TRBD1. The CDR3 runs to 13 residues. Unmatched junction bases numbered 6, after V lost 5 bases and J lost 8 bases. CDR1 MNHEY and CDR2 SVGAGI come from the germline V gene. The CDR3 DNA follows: TGTGCCAGCAGTCGGGACAGGGCGTCCGGCTACACCTTC. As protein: CASSRDRASGYTF.

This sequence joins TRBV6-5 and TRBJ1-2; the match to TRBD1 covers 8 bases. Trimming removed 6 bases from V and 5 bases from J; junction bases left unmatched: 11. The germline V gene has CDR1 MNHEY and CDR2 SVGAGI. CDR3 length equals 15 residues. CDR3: CASRKTGGKGYGYTF. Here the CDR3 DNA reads TGTGCCAGCAGGAAAACAGGGGGAAAAGGATATGGCTACACCTTC.

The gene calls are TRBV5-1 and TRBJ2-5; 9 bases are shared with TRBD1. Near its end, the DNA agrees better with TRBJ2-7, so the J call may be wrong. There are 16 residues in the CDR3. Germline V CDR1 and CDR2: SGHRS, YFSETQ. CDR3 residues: CASSTSSGTGSYEQYF. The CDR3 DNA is TGCGCCAGCAGCACCTCCTCCGGGACAGGGTCCTACGAGCAGTACTTC.

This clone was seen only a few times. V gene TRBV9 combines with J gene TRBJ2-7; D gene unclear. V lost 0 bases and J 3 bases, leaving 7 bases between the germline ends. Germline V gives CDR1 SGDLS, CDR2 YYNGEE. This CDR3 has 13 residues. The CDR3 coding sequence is TGTGCCAGCAGCGTAGTCAGCGTCTACGAGCAGTACTTC. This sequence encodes CASSVVSVYEQYF. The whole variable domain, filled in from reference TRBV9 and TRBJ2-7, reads DSGVTQTPKHLITATGQRVTLRCSPRSGDLSVYWYQQSLDQGLQFLIQYYNGEERAKGNILERFSAQQFPDLHSELNLSSLELGDSALYFCASSVVSVYEQYFGPGTRLTVT.

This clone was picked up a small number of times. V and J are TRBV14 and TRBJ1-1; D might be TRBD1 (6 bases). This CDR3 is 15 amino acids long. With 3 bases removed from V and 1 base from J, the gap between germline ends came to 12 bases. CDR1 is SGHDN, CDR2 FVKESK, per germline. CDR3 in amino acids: CASSHPTGGNTEAFF. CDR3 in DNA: TGTGCCAGCAGCCACCCGACAGGAGGGAACACTGAAGCTTTCTTT.

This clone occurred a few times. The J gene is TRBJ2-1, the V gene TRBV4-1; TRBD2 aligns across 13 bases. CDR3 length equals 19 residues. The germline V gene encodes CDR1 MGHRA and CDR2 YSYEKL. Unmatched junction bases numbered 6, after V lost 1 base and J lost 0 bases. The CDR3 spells CASSQGLAGGRSSYNEQFF. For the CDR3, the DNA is TGCGCCAGCAGCCAAGGACTAGCGGGAGGCCGCAGCTCCTACAATGAGCAGTTCTTC.

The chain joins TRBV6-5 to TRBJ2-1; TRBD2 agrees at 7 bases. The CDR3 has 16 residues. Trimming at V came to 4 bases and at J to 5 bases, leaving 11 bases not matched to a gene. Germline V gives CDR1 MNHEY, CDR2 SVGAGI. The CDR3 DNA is TGTGCCAGCAGTTTTCCGATTAGGACTAGAAACAATGAGCAGTTCTTC. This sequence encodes CASSFPIRTRNNEQFF.

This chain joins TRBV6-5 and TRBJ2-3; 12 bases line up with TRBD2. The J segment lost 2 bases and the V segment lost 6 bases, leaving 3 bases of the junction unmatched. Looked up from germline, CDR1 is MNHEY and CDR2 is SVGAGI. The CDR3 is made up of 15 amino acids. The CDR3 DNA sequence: TGTGCCAGCAGGGGACTAGCGGGCAACACAGATACGCAGTATTTT. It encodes CASRGLAGNTDTQYF.

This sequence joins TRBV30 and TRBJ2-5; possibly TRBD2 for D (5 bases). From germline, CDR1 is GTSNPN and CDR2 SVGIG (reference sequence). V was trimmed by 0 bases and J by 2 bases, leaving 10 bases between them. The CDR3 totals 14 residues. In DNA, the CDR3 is TGTGCCTGGAGTGTAGGCGGGCTACAAGAGACCCAGTACTTC. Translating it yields CAWSVGGLQETQYF.

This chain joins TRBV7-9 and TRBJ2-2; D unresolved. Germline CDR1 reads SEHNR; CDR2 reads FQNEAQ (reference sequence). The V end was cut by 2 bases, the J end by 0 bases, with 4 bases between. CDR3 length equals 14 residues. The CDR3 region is CASSLTTNTGELFF. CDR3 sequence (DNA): TGTGCCAGCAGCTTAACAACGAACACCGGGGAGCTGTTTTTT.

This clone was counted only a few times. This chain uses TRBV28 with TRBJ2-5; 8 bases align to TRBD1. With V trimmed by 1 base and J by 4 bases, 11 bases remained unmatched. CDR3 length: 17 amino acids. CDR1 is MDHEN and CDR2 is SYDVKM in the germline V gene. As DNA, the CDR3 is TGTGCCAGCAGTTTATCCTTCGACAGGGGAGTGCGAGAGACCCAGTACTTC. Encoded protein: CASSLSFDRGVRETQYF.

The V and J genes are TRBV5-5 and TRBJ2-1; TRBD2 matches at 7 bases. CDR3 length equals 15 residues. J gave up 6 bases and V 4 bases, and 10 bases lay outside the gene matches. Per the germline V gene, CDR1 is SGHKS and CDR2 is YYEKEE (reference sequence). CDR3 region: CASSLGASGGNEQFF. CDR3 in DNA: TGTGCCAGCAGCCTCGGGGCTAGCGGAGGCAATGAGCAGTTCTTC.

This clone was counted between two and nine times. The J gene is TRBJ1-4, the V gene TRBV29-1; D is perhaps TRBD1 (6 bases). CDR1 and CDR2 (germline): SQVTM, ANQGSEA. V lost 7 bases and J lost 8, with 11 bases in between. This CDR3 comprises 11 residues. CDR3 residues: CSAIRGEKLFF. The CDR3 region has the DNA TGCAGCGCCATCAGGGGCGAAAAACTGTTTTTT.